The 28 T cell receptor beta chains given below trace back to one sample, sequenced in a study of shared clonotypes between healthy human individuals. Naive-designated CD8 cells lacked CD45RO, were positively enriched for CCR7, and omitted terminally differentiated effector memory CD45RA+ cells. Sequenced by immunoSEQ multiplex PCR; TCRdb stores in-frame clones only, minus some. The sample has hundreds of thousands of clones, roughly 92% seen once. Sequenced sample: naive CD8+ T cells sorted from blood. The receptors originated from a man aged 25-45 years in good health.

CDR3 in DNA: TGTGCCAGCAGCCAAGTTGGAGCTAACTATGGCTACACCTTC. Translation gives CASSQVGANYGYTF. The chain is built from TRBV14 and TRBJ1-2; D gene uncertain. CDR1 and CDR2 from the germline V gene are SGHDN and FVKESK. The CDR3 totals 14 residues. The V end lost 1 base, the J end lost 0 bases, and 6 bases lay between the germline ends.

The chain employs TRBV11-2 and TRBJ2-7; 11 nucleotides match TRBD2. CDR1 is SGHAT and CDR2 is FQNNGV in the germline V gene. The V and J ends lost 5 bases and 6 bases, in that order; junction bases with no gene match: 6. CDR3 size: 14 residues. CDR3 sequence reads: CASSVTSGNGEQYF. CDR3 bases: TGTGCCAGCAGCGTGACTAGCGGGAACGGCGAGCAGTACTTC. The full variable domain, rest sourced from reference TRBV11-2 and TRBJ2-7, is EAGVAQSPRYKIIEKRQSVAFWCNPISGHATLYWYQQILGQGPKLLIQFQNNGVVDDSQLPKDRFSAERLKGVDSTLKIQPAKLEDSAVYLCASSVTSGNGEQYFGPGTRLTVT.

To note about this clone: It differs at one base from a far larger clone, so likely a read error. The same CDR3 arises from other DNA sequences in this sample as well. The rearrangement links TRBV7-2 to TRBJ2-7; a weak D match, TRBD2 (6 bases). Per the germline V gene, CDR1 is SGHTA and CDR2 is FQGNSA. The CDR3 has 15 amino acids. The CDR3 region has the DNA TGTGCCAGCAGCCGATGGACCGGGAGCTGGTACGAGCAGTATTTC. This encodes CASSRWTGSWYEQYF.

The chain employs TRBV6-5 and TRBJ2-7, with D possibly TRBD1 on 5 matching bases. Trimming removed 1 base from V and 0 bases from J, with 13 bases in between. Germline V gene sequence: CDR1 MNHEY, CDR2 SVGAGI. This CDR3 has 16 residues. The CDR3 loop is CASSYYFGDSSYEQYF. For the CDR3, the DNA is TGTGCCAGCAGTTACTATTTTGGAGACAGCTCCTACGAGCAGTACTTC.

The sample holds a few counts of this clone. The J gene is TRBJ2-1, the V gene TRBV7-3; 8 nucleotides align to TRBD1. Trimming took 2 bases from V and 9 from J; bases not matched to a gene: 6. The CDR3 extends over 14 amino acids. Germline V lookup: CDR1 SGHTA, CDR2 FQGTGA. The CDR3 sequence: CASSLVGQGVEQFF. The CDR3 DNA follows: TGTGCCAGCAGCTTAGTAGGACAGGGTGTTGAGCAGTTCTTC.

The chain links TRBV11-2 to TRBJ2-7; the match to TRBD1 covers 7 bases. Germline CDR1 SGHAT, CDR2 FQNNGV. J lost 2 bases, V lost 2 bases, and 3 bases had no gene match. The CDR3 is 14 residues long. This CDR3 is CASSLKGGAYEQYF. DNA of the CDR3: TGTGCCAGCAGCTTAAAAGGGGGCGCCTACGAGCAGTACTTC.

The chain is built from TRBV29-1 and TRBJ2-1; D call uncertain. Germline V gene sequence: CDR1 SQVTM, CDR2 ANQGSEA. With 3 bases removed from V and 10 bases from J, the gap between germline ends came to 13 bases. CDR3 size: 12 residues. The CDR3 loop reads CSVEMGILEQFF. CDR3 in DNA: TGCAGCGTTGAGATGGGGATACTCGAGCAGTTCTTC.

About this clone: Other nucleotide sequences from this sample produce the same CDR3. The CDR3 coding sequence is TGCGCCAGCAGCTTGGCCGGAGGGAGGGAGACCCAGTACTTC. This sequence encodes CASSLAGGRETQYF. V and J are TRBV5-1 and TRBJ2-5; maybe TRBD2 (6 bases). The CDR3 has 14 amino acids. Trimming took 0 bases from V and 5 from J, leaving 11 bases between them. CDR1 is SGHRS, CDR2 YFSETQ, per germline.

The chain uses TRBV6-5 and TRBJ1-1, with D hard to call. The ends were cut back, 1 base at V and 2 bases at J, with 11 bases in the middle. From germline, CDR1 is MNHEY and CDR2 SVGAGI. The CDR3 has 15 residues. CDR3 loop: CASSYYPRLNTEAFF. In nucleotides, the CDR3 is TGTGCCAGCAGTTACTACCCGCGACTTAACACTGAAGCTTTCTTT.

The chain employs TRBV2 and TRBJ2-3; D call uncertain. The V gene lost 5 bases and the J gene lost 2 bases, with 11 bases spanning the gap. The CDR3 loop spans 14 amino acids. Per the germline V gene, CDR1 is SNHLY and CDR2 is FYNNEI. CDR3 coding DNA: TGTGCCAGCAGTCTGCTGGGATACACAGATACGCAGTATTTT. This gives the protein CASSLLGYTDTQYF.

The V call is TRBV7-8, the J call TRBJ2-7, with D perhaps matching TRBD2 (6 bases). Trimming stripped 5 bases from V and 3 bases from J, with 11 bases between. CDR1 is SGHVS, CDR2 FQNEAQ, per germline. This CDR3 region has 13 residues. CDR3 DNA sequence: TGTGCCAGCAGCAGGGTGGACTACTACGAGCAGTACTTC. It codes for CASSRVDYYEQYF.

The table lists this clone with a count of one. The chain carries TRBV4-1 and TRBJ2-6; tentatively, D is TRBD1 or TRBD2 (6 bases each). Germline V gives CDR1 MGHRA, CDR2 YSYEKL. There are 16 residues in the CDR3. Trimming pared 4 bases from V and 4 bases from J, leaving 14 bases between. The CDR3 sequence is CASSPGGGLGANVLTF. DNA of the CDR3: TGCGCCAGCAGCCCCGGAGGGGGGCTCGGGGCCAACGTCCTGACTTTC.

J is TRBJ2-3 and V is TRBV5-1; D is unresolved. Trimming cost V 0 bases and J 11 bases, with 7 bases left between them. Germline CDR1 reads SGHRS; CDR2 reads YFSETQ. The CDR3 runs to 11 residues. The CDR3 loop is CASSLGPQQYF. The CDR3 bases are TGCGCCAGCAGCTTGGGGCCGCAGCAGTATTTT.

V and J are TRBV6-1 and TRBJ2-2; no clear D. Trimming took off 2 bases at V and 4 bases at J, with 17 bases between the two ends. The CDR3 sequence is 17 residues long. CDR1 MNHNS and CDR2 SASEGT come from the germline V gene. The DNA for the CDR3 is TGTGCCAGCAGTGAATCTTTGGTCAAGTACGGCACCGGGGAGCTGTTTTTT. As protein: CASSESLVKYGTGELFF.

CDR3 bases: TGTGCCATCATGGGCGGGAGCCTCTACAATGAGCAGTTCTTC. Amino acid sequence: CAIMGGSLYNEQFF. The rearrangement uses TRBV10-3 and TRBJ2-1, with TRBD2 identical over 7 bases. Germline V CDR1 and CDR2: ENHRY, SYGVKD. The length of the CDR3 is 14 residues. Trimming at V came to 7 bases and at J to 3 bases, leaving 6 bases not matched to a gene.

V and J are TRBV10-3 and TRBJ2-1; 8 bases fit TRBD1. The CDR3 length is 15 residues. The V and J ends lost 3 bases and 5 bases, in that order; junction bases with no gene match: 6. Germline assignment: CDR1 ENHRY and CDR2 SYGVKD. CDR3 sequence (DNA): TGTGCCATCAGTGACCCCGGGACAGGCCACAATGAGCAGTTCTTC. It codes for CAISDPGTGHNEQFF.

J is TRBJ2-5 and V is TRBV29-1; 10 positions match TRBD1. With V trimmed by 4 bases and J by 5 bases, 7 bases remained unmatched. This CDR3 is 14 amino acids long. In germline, CDR1 is SQVTM, CDR2 ANQGSEA. CDR3 protein: CSVVGQGSFETQYF. The CDR3 DNA is TGCAGCGTTGTGGGACAGGGGTCGTTTGAGACCCAGTACTTC. The full variable domain, completed using reference TRBV29-1 and TRBJ2-5, is SAVISQKPSRDICQRGTSLTIQCQVDSQVTMMFWYRQQPGQSLTLIATANQGSEATYESGFVIDKFPISRPNLTFSTLTVSNMSPEDSSIYLCSVVGQGSFETQYFGPGTRLLVL.

This chain links TRBV5-5 with TRBJ2-3, with 7 bases aligning to TRBD1. CDR1 and CDR2 (germline): SGHKS, YYEKEE (reference sequence). The V segment lost 4 bases and the J segment 2 bases; nucleotides outside the gene matches: 10. CDR3 length equals 16 residues. CDR3 sequence: CASSLSTGPPTDTQYF. CDR3 DNA sequence: TGTGCCAGCAGCCTATCGACAGGGCCCCCCACAGATACGCAGTATTTT.

The chain couples TRBV6-1 to TRBJ2-7; D is perhaps TRBD1 (6 bases). The V end lost 0 bases, the J end lost 5 bases, and 11 bases lay between the germline ends. CDR3 size: 14 residues. From germline, CDR1 is MNHNS and CDR2 SASEGT. The CDR3 protein is CASSEAYRVNEQYF. The CDR3 nucleotides are TGTGCCAGCAGTGAAGCCTACAGGGTGAACGAGCAGTACTTC.

V gene TRBV29-1 combines with J gene TRBJ2-2; TRBD2 matches 7 bases. The V gene's germline CDR1 is SQVTM and CDR2 ANQGSEA. This CDR3 has 13 amino acids. J lost 0 bases, V lost 7 bases, and 2 bases had no gene match. The CDR3 is CSGRESNTGELFF. CDR3 bases: TGCAGCGGGCGGGAGTCGAACACCGGGGAGCTGTTTTTT.

The chain uses TRBV4-1 and TRBJ2-7; 8 bases are a match to TRBD1. Germline V gene sequence: CDR1 MGHRA, CDR2 YSYEKL. The CDR3 spans 16 residues. The V gene end was trimmed by 1 base and the J gene end by 2 bases; junction bases not matched to a gene: 7. CDR3 nucleotide sequence: TGCGCCAGCAGCCAAGTGATCGGACAGGGTGCCTACGAGCAGTACTTC. Its translation: CASSQVIGQGAYEQYF.

The rearrangement uses TRBV10-2 and TRBJ2-1; possibly TRBD2 for D (6 bases). Trimming stripped 4 bases from V and 10 bases from J, with 14 bases between. The CDR3 is 13 residues long. Per germline, CDR1 WSHSY and CDR2 SAAADI. The CDR3 spells CASSASASGEQFF. CDR3 DNA: TGCGCCAGCAGTGCTAGCGCCTCAGGAGAGCAGTTCTTC.

Written as DNA, the CDR3 is TGCGCCAGCAGCCTAGCGGGAGGGCCCCGGGAGACCCAGTACTTC. It translates to CASSLAGGPRETQYF. The V and J genes are TRBV5-1 and TRBJ2-5; 12 positions agree with TRBD2. This CDR3 has 15 residues. V lost 4 bases to trimming and J lost 5 bases; unmatched junction nucleotides: 6. Germline-derived CDR1 and CDR2 are SGHRS and YFSETQ.

The chain couples TRBV7-9 to TRBJ1-2, with D hard to call. This CDR3 comprises 15 residues. Trimming stripped 5 bases from V and 0 bases from J, with 13 bases between. The germline V gene has CDR1 SEHNR and CDR2 FQNEAQ (reference sequence). DNA for the CDR3: TGTGCCAGCAGCCCCCCTGAGCGTCCTAACTATGGCTACACCTTC. It yields the protein CASSPPERPNYGYTF.

This chain connects TRBV28 to TRBJ2-7; TRBD1 agrees at 9 bases. Germline assignment: CDR1 MDHEN and CDR2 SYDVKM. The CDR3 spans 15 residues. V shed 6 bases, J shed 2 bases, and the junction held 8 bases outside the gene matches. The CDR3 DNA follows: TGTGCCAGCAGCCGGGTACAGGGGGCGGCCTACGAGCAGTACTTC. As protein: CASSRVQGAAYEQYF.

V and J are TRBV7-6 and TRBJ2-7; D uncertain. CDR1 and CDR2 (germline): SGHVS, FNYEAQ. The CDR3 spans 14 residues. V lost 4 bases, J lost 3 bases, and 13 bases lay in between. DNA of the CDR3: TGTGCCAGCAGCTCTTTCGCGGAGAGCTACGAGCAGTACTTC. Residues: CASSSFAESYEQYF.

This clone was picked up one time. J is TRBJ1-5 and V is TRBV15, with 8 positions matching TRBD1. Trimming removed 4 bases from V and 1 base from J; junction bases left unmatched: 15. This CDR3 spans 19 amino acids. CDR1 and CDR2 from the germline V gene are LNHNV and YYDKDF (reference sequence). DNA of the CDR3: TGTGCCACCAGCAAAAGACAGGGGACAATGGAAACCAGCAATCAGCCCCAGCATTTT. Its protein is CATSKRQGTMETSNQPQHF.

The chain recombines TRBV29-1 with TRBJ1-4; TRBD1 is a possible D gene (5 bases). The CDR3 extends over 13 amino acids. Germline loops: CDR1 SQVTM, CDR2 ANQGSEA. The ends were cut back, 7 bases at V and 3 bases at J, with 12 bases in the middle. The CDR3 DNA sequence: TGCAGCGCCGGGGGGGACGCTAATGAAAAACTGTTTTTT. It specifies CSAGGDANEKLFF. Together with reference TRBV29-1 and TRBJ1-4, the CDR3 gives the full variable domain: SAVISQKPSRDICQRGTSLTIQCQVDSQVTMMFWYRQQPGQSLTLIATANQGSEATYESGFVIDKFPISRPNLTFSTLTVSNMSPEDSSIYLCSAGGDANEKLFFGSGTQLSVL.